The T cell receptor (beta chain) described here comes from a study of neurological immune-mediated disorders. General study points: Because no CDR3 amino acid sequences were shared across subjects by expanded clones, private repertoires were suggested in all groups.

This clonotype has a count of ten or more. Its antigen remains unknown. J gave up 2 bases and V 6 bases, and 11 bases lay outside the gene matches. This CDR3 is built from 16 residues. Germline loops: CDR1 MNHEY, CDR2 SMNVEV (reference sequence). The cDNA was synthesized by 5'RACE incorporating 10-nucleotide random UMIs. Every sequencing run produced over 160 million TCR-beta sequences, and the sequences from any one run covered 15-18 subjects. One entry per CDR3 protein, called by TCRdb with MiXCR from the 5' RACE reads. The sample includes tens of thousands of distinct CDR3 sequences, roughly an eighth seen only once; the top ten take just under 5%. Noted time point: longitudinal time-point 2.

The sample taken for sequencing was PBMCs. The V and J genes are TRBV27 and TRBJ2-3; the match to TRBD2 covers 7 bases. This sequence originates from a female donor with HTLV-1-associated myelopathy (HAM/TSP). The chain's CDR3 is CASSPSSGEATDTQYF. CDR3 in DNA: TGTGCCAGCAGCCCATCTAGCGGAGAAGCCACAGATACGCAGTATTTT.